This TCR beta chain was found in a study of blood T cell repertoires in COVID-19. The overall study: From the United States, Italy and Spain came samples of acute and convalescent COVID-19. Sources were T cells, B-cell-depleted T cells, or PBMCs; the material itself was cDNA or gDNA.

V lost 4 bases and J lost 4, with 14 bases in between. The CDR3 spans 14 residues. Germline CDR1 is SGHRS and CDR2 is YFSETQ. Original data processing: From reference gene primer amplification, estimates of nucleated cell counts were derived. Produced via immunoSEQ multiplex PCR; TCRdb's table is partial and in-frame only. Clone size and the V and J calls come from that table; the DNA yielded D and trimming. Of 45,000 to 65,000 clones in the sample, less than 90% were seen once. The TCR sequence derives from a woman at least 80 years old with acute or convalescent COVID-19. The material sequenced was peripheral blood. V is TRBV5-1 and J is TRBJ1-1; D might be TRBD1 (5 bases). This chain's CDR3 is CASSPTVTTTEAFF. The CDR3 coding sequence is TGCGCCAGCAGCCCGACAGTTACAACCACTGAAGCTTTCTTT.